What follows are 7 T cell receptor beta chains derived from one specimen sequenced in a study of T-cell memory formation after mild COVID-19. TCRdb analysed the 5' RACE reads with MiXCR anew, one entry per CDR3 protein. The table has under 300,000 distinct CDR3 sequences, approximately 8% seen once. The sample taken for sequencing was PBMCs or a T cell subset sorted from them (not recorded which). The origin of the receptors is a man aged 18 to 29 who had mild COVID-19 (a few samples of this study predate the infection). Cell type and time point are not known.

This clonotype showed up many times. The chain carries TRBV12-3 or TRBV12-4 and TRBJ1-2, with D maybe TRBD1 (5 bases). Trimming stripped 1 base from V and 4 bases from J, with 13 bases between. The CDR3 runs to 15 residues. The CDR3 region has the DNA TGTGCCAGCAGTTTAGGGCAGGGAGACTTCTATGGCTACACCTTC. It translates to CASSLGQGDFYGYTF.

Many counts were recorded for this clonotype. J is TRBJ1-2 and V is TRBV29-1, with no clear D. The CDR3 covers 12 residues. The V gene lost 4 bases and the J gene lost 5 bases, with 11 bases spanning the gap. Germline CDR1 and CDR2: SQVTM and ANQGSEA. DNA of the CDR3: TGCAGCGTTGTCCCTGGCGTGTATGGCTACACCTTC. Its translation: CSVVPGVYGYTF.

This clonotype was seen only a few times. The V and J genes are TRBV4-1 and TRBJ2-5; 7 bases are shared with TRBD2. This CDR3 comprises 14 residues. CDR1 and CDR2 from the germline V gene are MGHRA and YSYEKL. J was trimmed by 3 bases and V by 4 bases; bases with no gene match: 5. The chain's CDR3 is CASSLPGGEETQYF. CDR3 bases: TGCGCCAGCAGCCTGCCGGGGGGAGAAGAGACCCAGTACTTC.

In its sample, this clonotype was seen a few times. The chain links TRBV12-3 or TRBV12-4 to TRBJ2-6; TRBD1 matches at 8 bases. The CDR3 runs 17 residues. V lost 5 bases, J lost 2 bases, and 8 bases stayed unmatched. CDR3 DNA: TGTGCCAGCAGTCCCGGGACAGGAACCCCTGGGGCCAACGTCCTGACTTTC. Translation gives CASSPGTGTPGANVLTF.

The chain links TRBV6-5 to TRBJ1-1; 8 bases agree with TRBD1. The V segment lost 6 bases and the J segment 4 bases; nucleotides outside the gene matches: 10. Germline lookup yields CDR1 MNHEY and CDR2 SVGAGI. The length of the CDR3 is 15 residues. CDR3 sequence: CASRTQTGVGTEAFF. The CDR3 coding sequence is TGTGCCAGCAGGACCCAGACAGGGGTCGGCACTGAAGCTTTCTTT.

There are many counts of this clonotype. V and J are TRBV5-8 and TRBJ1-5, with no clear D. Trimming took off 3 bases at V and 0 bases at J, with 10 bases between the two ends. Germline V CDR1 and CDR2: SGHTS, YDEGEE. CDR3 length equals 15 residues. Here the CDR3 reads CASSSRENSNQPQHF. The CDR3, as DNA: TGTGCCAGCAGCTCGAGAGAGAATAGCAATCAGCCCCAGCATTTT.

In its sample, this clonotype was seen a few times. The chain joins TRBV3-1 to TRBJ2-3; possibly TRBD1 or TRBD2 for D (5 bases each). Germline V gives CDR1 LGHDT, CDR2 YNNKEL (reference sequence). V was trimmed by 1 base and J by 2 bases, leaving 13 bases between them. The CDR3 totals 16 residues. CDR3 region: CASSQVSGRLTDTQYF. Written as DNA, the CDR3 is TGTGCCAGCAGCCAAGTTTCGGGACGACTCACAGATACGCAGTATTTT.